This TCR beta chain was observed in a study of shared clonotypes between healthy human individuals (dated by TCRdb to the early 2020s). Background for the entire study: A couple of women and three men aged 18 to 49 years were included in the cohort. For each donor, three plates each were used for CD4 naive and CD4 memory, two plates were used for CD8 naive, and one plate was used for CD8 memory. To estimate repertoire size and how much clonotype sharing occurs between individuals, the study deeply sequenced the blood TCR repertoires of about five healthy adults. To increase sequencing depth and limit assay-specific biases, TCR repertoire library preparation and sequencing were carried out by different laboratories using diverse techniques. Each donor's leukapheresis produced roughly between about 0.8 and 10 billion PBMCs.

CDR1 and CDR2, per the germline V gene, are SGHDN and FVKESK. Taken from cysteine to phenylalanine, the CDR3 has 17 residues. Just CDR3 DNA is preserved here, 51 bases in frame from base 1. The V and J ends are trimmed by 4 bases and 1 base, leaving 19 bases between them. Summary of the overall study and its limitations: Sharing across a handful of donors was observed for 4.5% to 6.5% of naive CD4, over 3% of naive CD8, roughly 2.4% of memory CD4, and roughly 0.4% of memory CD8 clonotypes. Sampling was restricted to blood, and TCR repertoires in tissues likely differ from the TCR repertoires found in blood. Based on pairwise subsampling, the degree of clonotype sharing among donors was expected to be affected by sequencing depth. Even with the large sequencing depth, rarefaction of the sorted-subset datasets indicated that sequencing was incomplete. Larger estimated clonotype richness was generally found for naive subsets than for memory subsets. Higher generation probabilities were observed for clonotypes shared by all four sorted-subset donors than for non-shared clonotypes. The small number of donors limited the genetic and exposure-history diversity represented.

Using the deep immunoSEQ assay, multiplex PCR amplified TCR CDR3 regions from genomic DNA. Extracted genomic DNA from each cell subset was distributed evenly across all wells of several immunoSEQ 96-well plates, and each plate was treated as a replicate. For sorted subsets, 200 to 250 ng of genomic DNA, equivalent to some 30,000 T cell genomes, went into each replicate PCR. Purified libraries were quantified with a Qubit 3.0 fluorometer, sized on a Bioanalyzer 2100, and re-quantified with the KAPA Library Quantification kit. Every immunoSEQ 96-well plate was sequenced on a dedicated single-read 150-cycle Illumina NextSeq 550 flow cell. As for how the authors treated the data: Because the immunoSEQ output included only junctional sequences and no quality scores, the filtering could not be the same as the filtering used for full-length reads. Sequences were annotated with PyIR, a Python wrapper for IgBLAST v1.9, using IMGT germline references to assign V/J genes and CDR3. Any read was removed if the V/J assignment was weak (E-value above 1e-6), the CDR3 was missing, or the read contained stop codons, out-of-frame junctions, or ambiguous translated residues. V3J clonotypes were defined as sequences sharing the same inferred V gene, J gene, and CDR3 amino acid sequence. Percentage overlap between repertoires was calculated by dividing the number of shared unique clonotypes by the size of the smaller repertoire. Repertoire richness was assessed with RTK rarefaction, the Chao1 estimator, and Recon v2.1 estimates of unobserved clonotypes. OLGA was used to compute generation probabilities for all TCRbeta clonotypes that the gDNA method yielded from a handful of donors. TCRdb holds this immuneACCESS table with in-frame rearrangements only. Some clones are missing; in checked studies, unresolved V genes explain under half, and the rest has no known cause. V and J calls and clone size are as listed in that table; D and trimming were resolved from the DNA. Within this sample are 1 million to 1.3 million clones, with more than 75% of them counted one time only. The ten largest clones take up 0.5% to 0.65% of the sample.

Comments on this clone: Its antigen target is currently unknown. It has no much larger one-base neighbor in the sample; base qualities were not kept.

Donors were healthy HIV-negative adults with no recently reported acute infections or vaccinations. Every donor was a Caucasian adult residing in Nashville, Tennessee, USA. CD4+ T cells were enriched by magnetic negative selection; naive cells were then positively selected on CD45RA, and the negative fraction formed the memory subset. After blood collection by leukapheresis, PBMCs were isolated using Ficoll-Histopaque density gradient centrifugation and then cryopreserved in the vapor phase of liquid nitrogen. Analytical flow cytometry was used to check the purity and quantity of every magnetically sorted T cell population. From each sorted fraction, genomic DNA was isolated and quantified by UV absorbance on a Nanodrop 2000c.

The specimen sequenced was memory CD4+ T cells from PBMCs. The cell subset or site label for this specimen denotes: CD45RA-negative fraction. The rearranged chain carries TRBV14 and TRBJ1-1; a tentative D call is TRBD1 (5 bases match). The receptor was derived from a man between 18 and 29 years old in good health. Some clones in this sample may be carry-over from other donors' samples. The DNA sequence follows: TGTGCCAGCAGCCCTAAGTGGGGGGGAAGTAAGAACACTGAAGCTTTCTTT. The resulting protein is CASSPKWGGSKNTEAFF.